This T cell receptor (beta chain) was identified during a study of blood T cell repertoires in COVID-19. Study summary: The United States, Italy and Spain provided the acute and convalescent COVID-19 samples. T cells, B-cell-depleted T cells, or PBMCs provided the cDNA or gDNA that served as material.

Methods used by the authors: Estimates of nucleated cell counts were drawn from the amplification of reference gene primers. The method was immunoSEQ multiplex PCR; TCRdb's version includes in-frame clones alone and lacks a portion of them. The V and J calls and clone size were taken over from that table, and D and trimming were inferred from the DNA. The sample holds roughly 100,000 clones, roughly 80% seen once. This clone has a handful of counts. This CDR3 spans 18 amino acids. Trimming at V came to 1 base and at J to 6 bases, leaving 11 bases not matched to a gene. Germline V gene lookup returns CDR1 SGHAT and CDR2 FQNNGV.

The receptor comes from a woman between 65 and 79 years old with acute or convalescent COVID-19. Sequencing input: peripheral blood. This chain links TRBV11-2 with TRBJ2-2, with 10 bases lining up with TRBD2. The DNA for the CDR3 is TGTGCCAGCAGCTTAGTGGCGTCAGTACTAGCGGGGCCCGGGGAGCTGTTTTTT. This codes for CASSLVASVLAGPGELFF.